The entry below describes one T cell receptor (beta chain). No antigen is known for it. No base quality values were provided; no much bigger clone lies one nucleotide off. One collaborating source in Seattle enrolled patients during active infection and followed them longitudinally through the course of disease. The collaborating institutions used their own protocols to collect whole blood in K2EDTA tubes. For TCRbeta analysis, collaborators shipped samples in one of three forms: frozen whole blood, isolated PBMCs, or DNA extracted from either of those sample types. The data belong to a study of blood T cell repertoires in COVID-19 (dated by TCRdb to 2020 to 2022). Describing the broader study: The collaborator samples originated in the United States, Italy and Spain and spanned the acute and convalescent phases of COVID-19. The sample metadata nearly always contained a de-identified subject ID, COVID-19 status, age in years and sex. The samples were drawn from the first 160 participants of the ongoing ImmuneRACE study and from 1,254 subjects provided by 6 global collaborators. A freely available public database, intended as a resource for researchers studying the immune response to SARS-CoV-2, is where the repertoires were released. Where available, HLA class I and class II types were obtained from metadata supplied by the sample provider rather than from assay-based typing. The material from the prospective study consisted of cDNA or gDNA derived from T cells, B-cell-depleted T cells, or PBMCs. Deeply sampled blood TCRbeta repertoires from subjects exposed to, actively infected with, or recovered from COVID-19 were included in the dataset. Summary of the overall study and its limitations: The quantity of clinical and demographic metadata differed by source and by participant and was supplied without curation.

The germline V gene yields ENHRY for CDR1 and SYGVKD for CDR2. The junction shows trimming of 10 bases on V and 2 bases on J, and the gene matches do not reach 2 bases of it. Inclusive of the bounding cysteine and phenylalanine, the CDR3 is 13 residues long. The only DNA kept is the CDR3, 39 bases in frame from the first base. The immunoSEQ Assay, a bias-controlled multiplex PCR, was used to amplify TCRbeta CDR3 regions from genomic DNA. On the authors' methods: The number of nucleated cells in each sample was estimated from the amplification of reference gene primers within the assay. To quantify the absolute abundance of each unique TCRbeta CDR3 rearrangement, sequence reads were collapsed and filtered. For each sample, productive Simpson clonality was calculated by taking the square root of Simpson's diversity index across productive rearrangements. TCRdb holds this immuneACCESS table with in-frame rearrangements only. Some clones are missing; in checked studies, unresolved V genes explain under half, and the rest has no known cause. V, J and clone size derive from that table, while D and trimming were established from the DNA sequence. The sample records tens of thousands of clones, around 70% of which are singletons. The ten biggest clones cover roughly 4.9% of the sample.

Sequenced: peripheral blood. The chain employs TRBV10-3 and TRBJ1-3, with 10 central nucleotides matching TRBD1. This TCR came from a woman aged 65 to 85 with COVID-19, enrolled during active disease. The CDR3 protein sequence reads: CATGTGAGNTIYF. The DNA reads as follows: TGTGCCACGGGGACAGGGGCTGGAAACACCATATATTTT.